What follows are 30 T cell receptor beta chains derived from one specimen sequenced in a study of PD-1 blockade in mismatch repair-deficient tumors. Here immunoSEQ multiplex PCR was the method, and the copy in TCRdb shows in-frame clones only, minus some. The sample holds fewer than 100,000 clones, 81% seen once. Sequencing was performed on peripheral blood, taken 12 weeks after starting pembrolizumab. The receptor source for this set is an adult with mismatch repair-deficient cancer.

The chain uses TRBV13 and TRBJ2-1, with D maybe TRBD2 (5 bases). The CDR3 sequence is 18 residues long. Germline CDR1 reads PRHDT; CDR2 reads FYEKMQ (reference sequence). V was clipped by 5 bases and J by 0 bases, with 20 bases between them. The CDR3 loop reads CASSRVPVTGSSYNEQFF. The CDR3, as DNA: TGTGCCAGCAGCCGGGTACCAGTTACGGGAAGCTCCTACAATGAGCAGTTCTTC.

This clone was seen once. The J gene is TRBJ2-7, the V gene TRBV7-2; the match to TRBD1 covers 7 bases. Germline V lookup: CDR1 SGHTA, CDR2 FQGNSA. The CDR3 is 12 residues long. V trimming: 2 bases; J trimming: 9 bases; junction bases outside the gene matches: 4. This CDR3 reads CASSLFRTGQYF. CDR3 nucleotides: TGTGCCAGCAGCTTATTTCGGACAGGGCAGTACTTC.

Here the CDR3 reads CASSLTRSTPNEQFF. In DNA, the CDR3 is TGTGCCAGCAGCCTGACCCGGAGTACCCCCAATGAGCAGTTCTTC. The V call is TRBV11-3, the J call TRBJ2-1; D is ambiguous. CDR1 SGHNT and CDR2 YENEEA come from the germline V gene. The CDR3 runs 15 residues. V was cut by 5 bases and J by 6 bases, with 17 bases left in between.

CDR3 sequence (DNA): TGTGCCAGTAGCCAGCTCGACAGGGGGCCCGACGAGCAGTACTTC. Translating gives CASSQLDRGPDEQYF. This chain connects TRBV19 to TRBJ2-7; TRBD1 agrees at 10 bases. V lost 6 bases, J lost 5 bases, and 10 bases stayed unmatched. Germline CDR1 and CDR2: LNHDA and SQIVND (reference sequence). The CDR3 has 15 amino acids.

CDR3 DNA sequence: TGTGCCAGCACTGACAGGTATCAGCCCCAGCATTTT. The encoded protein is CASTDRYQPQHF. This chain joins TRBV28 and TRBJ1-5; D is possibly TRBD1 (6 bases). Germline assignment: CDR1 MDHEN and CDR2 SYDVKM. This CDR3 region has 12 residues. V lost 7 bases to trimming and J lost 5 bases, with 9 bases between them.

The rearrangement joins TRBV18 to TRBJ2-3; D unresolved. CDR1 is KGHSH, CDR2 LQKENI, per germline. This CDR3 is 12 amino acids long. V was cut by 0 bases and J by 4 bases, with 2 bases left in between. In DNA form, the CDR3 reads TGTGCCAGCTCACCACCCCCAGATACGCAGTATTTT. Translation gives CASSPPPDTQYF.

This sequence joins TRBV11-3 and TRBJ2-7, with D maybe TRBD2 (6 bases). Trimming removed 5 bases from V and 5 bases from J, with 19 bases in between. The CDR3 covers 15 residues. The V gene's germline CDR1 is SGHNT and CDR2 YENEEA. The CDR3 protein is CASSNPARGWDEQYF. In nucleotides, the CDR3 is TGTGCCAGCAGCAACCCCGCGCGGGGCTGGGACGAGCAGTACTTC.

The CDR3 sequence: CASSDHIETQYF. DNA for the CDR3: TGTGCCAGCAGTGACCATATAGAGACCCAGTACTTC. The chain combines TRBV6-1 with TRBJ2-5, with unresolved D. Trimming left V 3 bases short and J 4 bases short, with 6 bases between. CDR1 is MNHNS, CDR2 SASEGT, per germline. The CDR3 has 12 amino acids.

CDR3 sequence (DNA): TGTGCCAGCAGCTCTCGGACAGGGATACTGAACACTGAAGCTTTCTTT. Its protein is CASSSRTGILNTEAFF. The J gene is TRBJ1-1, the V gene TRBV11-3, with 8 bases matching TRBD1. V lost 4 bases, J lost 0 bases, and 7 bases stayed unmatched. The CDR3 spans 16 residues. Germline-derived CDR1 and CDR2 are SGHNT and YENEEA.

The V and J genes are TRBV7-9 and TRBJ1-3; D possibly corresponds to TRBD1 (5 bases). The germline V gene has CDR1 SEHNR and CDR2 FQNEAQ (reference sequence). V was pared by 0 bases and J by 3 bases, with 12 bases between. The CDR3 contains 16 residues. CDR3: CASSLAARVGGNTIYF. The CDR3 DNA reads TGTGCCAGCAGCTTAGCGGCCAGGGTGGGTGGAAACACCATATATTTT.

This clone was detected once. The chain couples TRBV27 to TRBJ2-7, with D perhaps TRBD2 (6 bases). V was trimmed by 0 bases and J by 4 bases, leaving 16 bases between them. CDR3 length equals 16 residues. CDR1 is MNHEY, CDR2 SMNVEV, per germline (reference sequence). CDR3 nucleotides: TGTGCCAGCAGTTTATCTAGCGGACCCTTTTTGTACGAGCAGTACTTC. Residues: CASSLSSGPFLYEQYF.

The CDR3 nucleotides are TGTGCCAGCAGCTTCAGCAGGGATGGGGAAAAACTGTTTTTT. It specifies CASSFSRDGEKLFF. The chain combines TRBV7-9 with TRBJ1-4; tentative D call: TRBD1 (5 bases). Trimming removed 3 bases from V and 8 bases from J, with 13 bases in between. CDR3 size: 14 residues. Per germline, CDR1 SEHNR and CDR2 FQNEAQ (reference sequence).

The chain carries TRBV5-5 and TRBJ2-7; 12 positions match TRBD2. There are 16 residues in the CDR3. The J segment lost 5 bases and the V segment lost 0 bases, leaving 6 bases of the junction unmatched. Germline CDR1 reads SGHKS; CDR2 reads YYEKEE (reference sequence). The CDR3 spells CASSLARTSGKDEQYF. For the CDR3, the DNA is TGTGCCAGCAGCTTGGCCAGGACTAGCGGGAAAGACGAGCAGTACTTC.

CDR3 DNA: TGCGCCAGCAGCCAAGAAGTTGGGGACAGGGCGAACTATGGCTACACCTTC. Amino acid sequence: CASSQEVGDRANYGYTF. V usage is TRBV4-1 and J usage is TRBJ1-2; 9 positions match TRBD1. Germline V lookup: CDR1 MGHRA, CDR2 YSYEKL. The V and J ends lost 0 bases and 2 bases, in that order; junction bases with no gene match: 7. The CDR3 length is 17 residues.

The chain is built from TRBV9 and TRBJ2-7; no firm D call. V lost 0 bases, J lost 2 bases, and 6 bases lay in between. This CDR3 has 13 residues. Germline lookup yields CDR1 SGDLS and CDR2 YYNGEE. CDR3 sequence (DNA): TGTGCCAGCAGCGTAGGGGTTCCCTACGAGCAGTACTTC. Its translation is CASSVGVPYEQYF.

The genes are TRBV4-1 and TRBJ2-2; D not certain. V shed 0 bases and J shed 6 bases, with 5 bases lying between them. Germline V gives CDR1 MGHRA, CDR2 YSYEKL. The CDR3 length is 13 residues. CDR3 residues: CASSQDVSGELFF. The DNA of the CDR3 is TGCGCCAGCAGCCAAGATGTTTCCGGGGAGCTGTTTTTT.

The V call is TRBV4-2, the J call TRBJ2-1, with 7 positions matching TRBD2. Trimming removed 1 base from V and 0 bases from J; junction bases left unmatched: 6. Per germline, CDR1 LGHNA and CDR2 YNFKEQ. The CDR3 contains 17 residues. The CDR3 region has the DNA TGTGCCAGCAGCCAAGGAGCTAGCGGAGGCTCCTACAATGAGCAGTTCTTC. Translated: CASSQGASGGSYNEQFF.

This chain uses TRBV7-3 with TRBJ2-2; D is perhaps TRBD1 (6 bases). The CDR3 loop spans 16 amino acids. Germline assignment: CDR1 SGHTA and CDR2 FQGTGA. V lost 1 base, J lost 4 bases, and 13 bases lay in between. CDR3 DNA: TGTGCCAGCAGCTTAAATGGCAGGGGCCTCACCGGGGAGCTGTTTTTT. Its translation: CASSLNGRGLTGELFF.

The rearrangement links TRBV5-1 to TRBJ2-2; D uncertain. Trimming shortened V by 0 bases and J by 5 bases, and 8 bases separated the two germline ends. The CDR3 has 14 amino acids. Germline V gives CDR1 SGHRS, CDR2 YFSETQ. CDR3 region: CASSLGTETGELFF. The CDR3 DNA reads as TGCGCCAGCAGCTTGGGGACGGAAACCGGGGAGCTGTTTTTT.

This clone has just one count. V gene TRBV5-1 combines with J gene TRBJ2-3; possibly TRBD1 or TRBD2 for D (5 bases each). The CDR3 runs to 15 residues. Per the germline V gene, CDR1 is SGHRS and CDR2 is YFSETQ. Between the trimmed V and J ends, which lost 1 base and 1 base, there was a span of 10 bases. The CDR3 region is CASSLWGSRTDTQYF. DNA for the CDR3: TGCGCCAGCAGCTTGTGGGGGAGCCGCACAGATACGCAGTATTTT.

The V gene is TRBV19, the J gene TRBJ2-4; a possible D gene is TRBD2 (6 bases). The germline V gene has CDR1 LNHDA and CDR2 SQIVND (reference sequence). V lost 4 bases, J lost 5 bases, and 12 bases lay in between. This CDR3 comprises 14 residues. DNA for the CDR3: TGTGCCAGTAGTACTCAAGCGGGTCAAAACATTCAGTACTTC. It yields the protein CASSTQAGQNIQYF.

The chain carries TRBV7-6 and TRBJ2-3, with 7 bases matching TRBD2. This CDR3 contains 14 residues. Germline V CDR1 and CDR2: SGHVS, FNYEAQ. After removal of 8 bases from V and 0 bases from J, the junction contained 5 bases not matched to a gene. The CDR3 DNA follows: TGTGCCAGCTCCGGCGGGGGAAGCACAGATACGCAGTATTTT. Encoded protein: CASSGGGSTDTQYF.

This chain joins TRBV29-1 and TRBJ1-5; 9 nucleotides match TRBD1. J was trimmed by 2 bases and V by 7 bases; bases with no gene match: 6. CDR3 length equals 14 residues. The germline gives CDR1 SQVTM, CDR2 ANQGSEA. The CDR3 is CSATTGGGNQPQHF. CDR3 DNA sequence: TGCAGCGCAACGACAGGGGGGGGCAATCAGCCCCAGCATTTT.

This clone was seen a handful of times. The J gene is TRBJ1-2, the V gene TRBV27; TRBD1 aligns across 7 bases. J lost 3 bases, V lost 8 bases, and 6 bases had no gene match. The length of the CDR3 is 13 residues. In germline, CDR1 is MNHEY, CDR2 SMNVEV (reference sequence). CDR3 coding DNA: TGTGCCAGCTCCCTTACAGGGGACTATGGCTACACCTTC. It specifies CASSLTGDYGYTF.

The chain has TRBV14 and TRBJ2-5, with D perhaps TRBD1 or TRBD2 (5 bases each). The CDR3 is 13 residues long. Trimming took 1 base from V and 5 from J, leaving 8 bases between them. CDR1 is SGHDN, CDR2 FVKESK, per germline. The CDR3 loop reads CASSQVGDETQYF. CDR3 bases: TGTGCCAGCAGCCAAGTTGGGGACGAGACCCAGTACTTC.

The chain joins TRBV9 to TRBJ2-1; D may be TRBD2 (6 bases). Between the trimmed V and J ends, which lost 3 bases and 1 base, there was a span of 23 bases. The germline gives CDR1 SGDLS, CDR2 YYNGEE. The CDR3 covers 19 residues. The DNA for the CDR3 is TGTGCCAGCAGCGCTGGAGTAGGCGGGGCCCCCTCTTCCTACAATGAGCAGTTCTTC. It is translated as CASSAGVGGAPSSYNEQFF.

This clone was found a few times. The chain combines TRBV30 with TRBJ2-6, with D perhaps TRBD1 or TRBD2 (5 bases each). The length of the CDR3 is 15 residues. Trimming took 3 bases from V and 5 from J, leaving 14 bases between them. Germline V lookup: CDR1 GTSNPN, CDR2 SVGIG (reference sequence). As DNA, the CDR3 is TGTGCCTGGAGCACCCTAGCAGGGAGGGCCAACGTCCTGACTTTC. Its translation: CAWSTLAGRANVLTF.

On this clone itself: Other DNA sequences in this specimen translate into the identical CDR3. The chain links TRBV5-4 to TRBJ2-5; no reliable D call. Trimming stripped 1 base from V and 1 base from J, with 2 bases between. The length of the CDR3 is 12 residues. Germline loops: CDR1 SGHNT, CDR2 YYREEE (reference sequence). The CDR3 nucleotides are TGTGCCAGCAGCTTGTCCCAAGAGACCCAGTACTTC. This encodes CASSLSQETQYF.

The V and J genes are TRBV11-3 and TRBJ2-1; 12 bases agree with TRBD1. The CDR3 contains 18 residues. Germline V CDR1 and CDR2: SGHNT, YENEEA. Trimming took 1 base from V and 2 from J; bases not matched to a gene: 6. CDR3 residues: CASSLGVGTGGAYNEQFF. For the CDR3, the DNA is TGTGCCAGCAGCTTAGGGGTTGGGACAGGGGGCGCCTACAATGAGCAGTTCTTC.

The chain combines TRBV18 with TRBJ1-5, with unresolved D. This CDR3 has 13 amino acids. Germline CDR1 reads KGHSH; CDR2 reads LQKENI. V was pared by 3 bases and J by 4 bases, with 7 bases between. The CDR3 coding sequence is TGTGCCAGCTCACCGGACCGGAATCAGCCCCAGCATTTT. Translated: CASSPDRNQPQHF.